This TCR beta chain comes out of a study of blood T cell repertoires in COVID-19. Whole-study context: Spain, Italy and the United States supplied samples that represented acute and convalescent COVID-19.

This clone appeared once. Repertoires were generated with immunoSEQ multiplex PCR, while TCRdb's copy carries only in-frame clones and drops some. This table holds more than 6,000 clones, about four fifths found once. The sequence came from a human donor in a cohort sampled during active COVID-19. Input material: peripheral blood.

The DNA of the CDR3 is TGTGCCAGCAGTTTGACCAGCGGGGGCATCAATGAGCAGTTCTTC. Translated, it gives CASSLTSGGINEQFF. The rearrangement uses TRBV6-2 or TRBV6-3 and TRBJ2-1; 8 bases map to TRBD2. CDR3 size: 15 residues. The germline gives CDR1 MNHEY, CDR2 SVGEGT. V lost 4 bases to trimming and J lost 6 bases; unmatched junction nucleotides: 8.